Following are 21 T cell receptor beta chains from one sample sequenced in a study of T cell repertoires in cytomegalovirus infection. Antigen specificity for these receptors is unknown. TCRdb independently ran MiXCR on the reads; one entry per CDR3 protein. The profile covers 550,000 to 700,000 distinct CDR3 sequences, with under 45% appearing a single time and roughly 50% taken by the ten largest. Sequencing used cultured PBMCs, obtained from culture after CMV antigen stimulation. These receptors all stem from a human donor in good health (CMV status not recorded). Some clones in this sample may be carry-over from other donors' samples.

This clonotype has just a few counts. This chain uses TRBV11-2 with TRBJ2-7, with D maybe TRBD1 (6 bases). The germline gives CDR1 SGHAT, CDR2 FQNNGV. V dropped 4 bases and J dropped 4 bases, with 14 bases sitting between them. The CDR3 runs 14 residues. The CDR3 loop is CASSSLKGQYEQYF. The CDR3 coding sequence is TGTGCCAGCAGCTCTCTAAAAGGACAGTACGAGCAGTACTTC.

The V call is TRBV7-8, the J call TRBJ2-1; D not resolved. With 0 bases removed from V and 2 bases from J, the gap between germline ends came to 8 bases. This CDR3 has 15 residues. Germline CDR1 is SGHVS and CDR2 is FQNEAQ. The CDR3 reads CASSLAKSPYNEQFF. The CDR3 nucleotides are TGTGCCAGCAGCTTAGCGAAAAGCCCCTACAATGAGCAGTTCTTC.

This clonotype was observed many times. V and J are TRBV7-2 and TRBJ1-3, with D unresolved. This CDR3 contains 13 residues. Germline V gene lookup returns CDR1 SGHTA and CDR2 FQGNSA. Trimming pared 4 bases from V and 4 bases from J, leaving 8 bases between. The chain's CDR3 is CASSSRPGNTIYF. CDR3 sequence (DNA): TGTGCCAGCAGCTCCCGCCCGGGAAACACCATATATTTT.

This clonotype has a handful of counts. The V gene is TRBV6-2 or TRBV6-3, the J gene TRBJ2-7; D is uncertain. The CDR3 loop spans 13 amino acids. V was clipped by 8 bases and J by 3 bases, with 14 bases between them. Germline CDR1 and CDR2: MNHEY and SVGEGT. CDR3 sequence: CASSDPPLYEQYF. For the CDR3, the DNA is TGTGCCAGCTCGGACCCCCCTCTCTACGAGCAGTACTTC.

This clonotype was recorded many times. The junction departs from the called germline gene at one end, perhaps through a read error. The rearrangement links TRBV7-2 to TRBJ2-5; TRBD2 is a possible D gene (6 bases). This CDR3 has 15 amino acids. CDR1 is SGHTA, CDR2 FQGNSA, per germline. The CDR3 region has the DNA TGTGCCAGCAGCCTCACCGGGACTTCCCAAGGGACCCAGTACTTC. Residues: CASSLTGTSQGTQYF.

This clonotype was recorded a few times. V and J are TRBV27 and TRBJ2-6; D not resolved. V gave up 8 bases and J gave up 0 bases, with 14 bases separating them. The germline gives CDR1 MNHEY, CDR2 SMNVEV (reference sequence). The CDR3 contains 16 residues. The CDR3 sequence is CASSDMVSSGANVLTF. The CDR3 nucleotides read TGTGCCAGCTCGGATATGGTGAGCTCTGGGGCCAACGTCCTGACTTTC.

This clonotype has a count of ten or more. The rearrangement links TRBV7-8 to TRBJ2-7; no definite D call. The CDR3 length is 15 residues. Trimming took 5 bases from V and 0 from J, leaving 14 bases between them. Germline V CDR1 and CDR2: SGHVS, FQNEAQ. CDR3 loop: CASSSLGVSSYEQYF. The CDR3 nucleotides are TGTGCCAGCAGCAGTCTAGGCGTGAGCTCCTACGAGCAGTACTTC.

The rearrangement links TRBV7-2 to TRBJ2-7; D may match TRBD1 or TRBD2 (6 bases each). The germline V gene encodes CDR1 SGHTA and CDR2 FQGNSA. The CDR3 spans 18 residues. V lost 2 bases and J 3 bases, leaving 23 bases between the germline ends. CDR3 sequence reads: CASSLKVPSTGAHYEQYF. The CDR3 DNA reads as TGTGCCAGCAGCTTAAAGGTCCCTAGTACGGGGGCCCACTACGAGCAGTACTTC.

In its sample, this clonotype was seen many times. The V gene is TRBV7-2, the J gene TRBJ2-7, with 13 bases fitting TRBD2. Germline-derived CDR1 and CDR2 are SGHTA and FQGNSA. The length of the CDR3 is 15 residues. With 5 bases clipped from V and 8 bases from J, the junction kept 9 bases outside the gene matches. DNA for the CDR3: TGTGCCAGCAGCCCCCAAGGCGGGACTAGCGGGAAGCAGTACTTC. Translated, it gives CASSPQGGTSGKQYF.

The chain combines TRBV20-1 with TRBJ2-3; possibly TRBD2 for D (6 bases). Germline V CDR1 and CDR2: DFQATT, SNEGSKA (reference sequence). The ends were cut back, 5 bases at V and 2 bases at J, with 17 bases in the middle. This CDR3 comprises 15 residues. CDR3 in amino acids: CSARVRGRTTDTQYF. DNA for the CDR3: TGCAGTGCTCGAGTTCGGGGGAGAACCACAGATACGCAGTATTTT.

The V gene is TRBV6-6, the J gene TRBJ2-7, with unresolved D. The CDR3 covers 15 residues. Germline CDR1 and CDR2: MNHNY and SVGAGI (reference sequence). The V gene lost 1 base and the J gene lost 3 bases, with 13 bases spanning the gap. The CDR3 sequence is CASSYYSRNSYEQYF. The DNA of the CDR3 is TGTGCCAGCAGTTACTACTCCCGTAACAGCTACGAGCAGTACTTC.

This clonotype was seen a few times. The V gene is TRBV7-2, the J gene TRBJ1-1; tentative D call: TRBD1 (5 bases). The CDR3 runs to 16 residues. Per germline, CDR1 SGHTA and CDR2 FQGNSA. The V gene lost 5 bases and the J gene lost 0 bases, with 16 bases spanning the gap. In DNA form, the CDR3 reads TGTGCCAGCAGCCCCACCCCGGGGACGGTGAACACTGAAGCTTTCTTT. Translating it yields CASSPTPGTVNTEAFF.

The chain combines TRBV27 with TRBJ2-3; 7 positions match TRBD2. V was clipped by 8 bases and J by 6 bases; unmatched bases: 8. The CDR3 sequence is 13 residues long. Germline values: CDR1 MNHEY, CDR2 SMNVEV (reference sequence). For the CDR3, the DNA is TGTGCCAGCTCCGGGGGGTCCTGGGATACGCAGTATTTT. This gives the protein CASSGGSWDTQYF.

A few counts support this clonotype. The CDR3 DNA is TGCAGTGCTAGAGATCGCGGCAGGGAGGGGGAAAAACTGTTTTTT. Its translation is CSARDRGREGEKLFF. This rearrangement joins TRBV20-1 to TRBJ1-4, with D maybe TRBD1 (5 bases). Germline CDR1 reads DFQATT; CDR2 reads SNEGSKA (reference sequence). CDR3 length equals 15 residues. V was pared by 0 bases and J by 8 bases, with 16 bases between.

The chain is built from TRBV12-3 or TRBV12-4 and TRBJ1-1, with D possibly matching TRBD1 (5 bases). The CDR3 is 13 residues long. V was cut by 11 bases and J by 0 bases, with 13 bases left in between. CDR3: CAAGDSMNTEAFF. In DNA form, the CDR3 reads TGTGCCGCGGGGGACTCCATGAACACTGAAGCTTTCTTT.

This rearrangement joins TRBV7-2 to TRBJ2-3; weak D call: TRBD1 (7 bases). V lost 5 bases to trimming and J lost 5 bases, with 14 bases between them. The V gene's germline CDR1 is SGHTA and CDR2 FQGNSA. This CDR3 is 14 amino acids long. CDR3 region: CASSPGGTEDTQYF. For the CDR3, the DNA is TGTGCCAGCAGCCCCGGCGGGACAGAAGATACGCAGTATTTT.

The chain is built from TRBV7-9 and TRBJ2-4; maybe TRBD1 (6 bases). V was shortened by 1 base and J by 2 bases, with 9 bases between the two germline ends. Germline-derived CDR1 and CDR2 are SEHNR and FQNEAQ (reference sequence). This CDR3 comprises 15 residues. The CDR3 reads CASSLVTGSKNIQYF. CDR3 sequence (DNA): TGTGCCAGCAGCTTAGTTACAGGGTCCAAAAACATTCAGTACTTC.

The chain carries TRBV20-1 and TRBJ2-7; D is undetermined. CDR3 length equals 12 residues. Germline CDR1 reads DFQATT; CDR2 reads SNEGSKA (reference sequence). V was clipped by 5 bases and J by 8 bases, with 16 bases between them. The CDR3 nucleotides are TGCAGTGCTGACCCCCGAGAGTCTAAGCAGTACTTC. The encoded protein is CSADPRESKQYF.

The chain is built from TRBV18 and TRBJ2-3; 8 positions match TRBD1. V lost 8 bases, J lost 0 bases, and 10 bases stayed unmatched. CDR1 and CDR2 (germline): KGHSH, LQKENI. The CDR3 contains 16 residues. CDR3 bases: TGTGCCAGCGCGATTGAGGGGACAGGAAGCACAGATACGCAGTATTTT. This gives the protein CASAIEGTGSTDTQYF.

This clonotype was seen only a few times. CDR3 coding DNA: TGTGCCAGCAGCTTAGGGCGGGGGGACCTGAACACTGAAGCTTTCTTT. Residues: CASSLGRGDLNTEAFF. The chain couples TRBV7-6 to TRBJ1-1; possible D gene TRBD1, 5 bases. The V and J ends lost 1 base and 0 bases respectively, with 12 bases between them. CDR3 length: 16 amino acids. In germline, CDR1 is SGHVS, CDR2 FNYEAQ.

This clonotype was observed a few times. The chain is built from TRBV24-1 and TRBJ2-7; 10 nucleotides line up with TRBD1. CDR1 is KGHDR and CDR2 is SFDVKD in the germline V gene. The CDR3 has 15 amino acids. V dropped 6 bases and J dropped 3; count of bases not matched to a gene: 7. The CDR3 loop reads CATSLPGQGIYEQYF. CDR3 nucleotides: TGTGCCACCAGTTTGCCGGGACAGGGGATCTACGAGCAGTACTTC.